Shown below are 28 T cell receptor beta chains from a single sample sequenced in a study of T-cell reconstitution after alpha-beta-depleted transplantation in children. Preparing the TCRbeta library involved the use of unique molecular identifiers. TCRdb ran MiXCR on the PCR reads and lists one entry per CDR3 protein. The sample shows almost 400,000 distinct CDR3 sequences, roughly 21% of them seen only once. This sample comprised PBMCs from the stem cell graft donor, obtained from the stem cell graft. All receptors derive from a human donor who donated a stem cell graft to a child with acute myeloid leukemia.

The gene calls are TRBV20-1 and TRBJ1-1; TRBD1 agrees at 9 bases. V trimming: 6 bases; J trimming: 3 bases; junction bases outside the gene matches: 5. Germline CDR1 DFQATT, CDR2 SNEGSKA (reference sequence). This CDR3 comprises 13 residues. The CDR3: CSAEQGADTEAFF. CDR3 DNA: TGCAGTGCCGAACAGGGGGCGGACACTGAAGCTTTCTTT.

V is TRBV29-1 and J is TRBJ2-7, with 8 bases lining up with TRBD1. This CDR3 has 15 amino acids. The germline CDR1 and CDR2 sequences are SQVTM and ANQGSEA. J lost 6 bases, V lost 4 bases, and 14 bases had no gene match. The CDR3 DNA reads TGCAGCGTTGCTTTAACTACGGACAGGGAAGGCGAGCAGTACTTC. Its protein is CSVALTTDREGEQYF.

The rearrangement uses TRBV5-6 and TRBJ2-5, with a possible D match to TRBD1 (5 bases). The CDR3 totals 15 residues. V lost 3 bases to trimming and J lost 1 base, with 13 bases between them. Per the germline V gene, CDR1 is SGHDT and CDR2 is YYEEEE. CDR3 residues: CASSSWGGFQETQYF. The CDR3 DNA reads as TGTGCCAGCAGCTCTTGGGGCGGCTTCCAAGAGACCCAGTACTTC.

This clonotype was seen once. The chain is built from TRBV25-1 and TRBJ2-7; either TRBD1 or TRBD2 may supply D (5 bases each). CDR3 length: 16 residues. V lost 4 bases and J 1 base, leaving 17 bases between the germline ends. Germline V lookup: CDR1 MGHDK, CDR2 SYGVNS. CDR3 region: CASSGPGQEISYEQYF. Written as DNA, the CDR3 is TGTGCCAGCAGTGGCCCGGGGCAGGAGATTTCCTACGAGCAGTACTTC.

This clonotype was seen more than once but under ten times. The junction departs from the called germline gene at one end, perhaps through a read error. Written as DNA, the CDR3 is TGCAGCGTCTCCGCCGGGACAACAACTAATGAAAAGCTGTTTTTT. It is translated as CSVSAGTTTNEKLFF. The genes are TRBV29-1 and TRBJ1-4, with D maybe TRBD1 (6 bases). Germline V gives CDR1 SQVTM, CDR2 ANQGSEA. This CDR3 comprises 15 residues.

The rearrangement joins TRBV20-1 to TRBJ2-5; D is unresolved. Germline V lookup: CDR1 DFQATT, CDR2 SNEGSKA (reference sequence). The V gene lost 4 bases and the J gene lost 3 bases, with 3 bases spanning the gap. This CDR3 is 10 amino acids long. The CDR3 sequence: CSAKEETQYF. Here the CDR3 DNA reads TGCAGTGCTAAGGAAGAGACCCAGTACTTC.

The chain recombines TRBV6-2 or TRBV6-3 with TRBJ2-7; 8 bases line up with TRBD1. J was trimmed by 2 bases and V by 2 bases; bases with no gene match: 5. Germline CDR1 MNHEY, CDR2 SVGEGT. The CDR3 loop spans 15 amino acids. The CDR3 region is CASSYDETGAYEQYF. For the CDR3, the DNA is TGTGCCAGCAGTTACGACGAGACAGGGGCCTACGAGCAGTACTTC.

The chain joins TRBV20-1 to TRBJ1-2; 7 bases align to TRBD1. The trim removed 0 bases at V and 4 bases at J, leaving 5 bases unmatched. CDR3 size: 14 residues. The germline CDR1 and CDR2 sequences are DFQATT and SNEGSKA (reference sequence). The CDR3 sequence is CSAREPGQIYGYTF. CDR3 sequence (DNA): TGCAGTGCTAGAGAGCCGGGACAGATCTATGGCTACACCTTC.

This rearrangement joins TRBV10-3 to TRBJ1-1; D ambiguous. CDR1 ENHRY and CDR2 SYGVKD come from the germline V gene. The CDR3 spans 15 residues. V lost 3 bases and J lost 0, with 11 bases in between. The CDR3 here is CAISDYAGLNTEAFF. Written as DNA, the CDR3 is TGTGCCATCAGTGACTATGCGGGCCTGAACACTGAAGCTTTCTTT.

This clonotype was seen only a few times. The chain employs TRBV20-1 and TRBJ2-7; D might be TRBD2 (6 bases). Germline values: CDR1 DFQATT, CDR2 SNEGSKA (reference sequence). V was pared by 5 bases and J by 6 bases, with 17 bases between. CDR3 length: 13 amino acids. The CDR3 region has the DNA TGCAGTGCTCACGGGCGCGGGGAAACCGAGCAGTACTTC. Translation: CSAHGRGETEQYF.

J is TRBJ1-5 and V is TRBV12-3 or TRBV12-4, with a possible D match to TRBD1 (5 bases). This CDR3 has 13 residues. Trimming took off 6 bases at V and 7 bases at J, with 13 bases between the two ends. CDR3 sequence (DNA): TGTGCCAGCAGCCCAGGGTTTGGGCAGCCCCAGCATTTT. It encodes CASSPGFGQPQHF.

This clonotype was counted ten times or more. The chain recombines TRBV12-3 or TRBV12-4 with TRBJ2-1; no definite D call. The CDR3 runs 13 residues. V was cut by 4 bases and J by 12 bases, with 16 bases left in between. CDR3 region: CASSSDPGSVQFF. The CDR3 DNA sequence: TGTGCCAGCAGTTCCGACCCCGGAAGTGTGCAGTTCTTC.

A few counts support this clonotype. The chain combines TRBV7-2 with TRBJ2-6; no clear D. The V and J ends lost 3 bases and 4 bases respectively, with 10 bases between them. Germline CDR1 and CDR2: SGHTA and FQGNSA. The CDR3 contains 15 residues. Here the CDR3 reads CASSFRVPGANVLTF. DNA for the CDR3: TGTGCCAGCAGCTTTAGGGTTCCCGGGGCCAACGTCCTGACTTTC.

The chain is built from TRBV4-1 and TRBJ2-7, with TRBD2 identical over 11 bases. This CDR3 comprises 16 residues. The V gene end was trimmed by 4 bases and the J gene end by 5 bases; junction bases not matched to a gene: 10. From germline, CDR1 is MGHRA and CDR2 YSYEKL. CDR3 bases: TGCGCCAGCAGCCGGACTAGCGGGCGTGCTGAGAACGAGCAGTACTTC. Residues: CASSRTSGRAENEQYF.

This clonotype was counted a few times. V and J are TRBV20-1 and TRBJ1-5; no clear D gene. From germline, CDR1 is DFQATT and CDR2 SNEGSKA (reference sequence). This CDR3 spans 14 amino acids. V lost 7 bases to trimming and J lost 5 bases, with 18 bases between them. The CDR3 DNA reads TGCAGTGGATCTTCTGGGATTCGGCATCAGCCCCAGCATTTT. It specifies CSGSSGIRHQPQHF.

The chain uses TRBV20-1 and TRBJ2-3, with D possibly being TRBD1 (6 bases). With 1 base removed from V and 5 bases from J, the gap between germline ends came to 7 bases. CDR1 and CDR2 (germline): DFQATT, SNEGSKA (reference sequence). There are 12 residues in the CDR3. The CDR3 DNA reads TGCAGTGCTAGAGTAGGGGGAGATACGCAGTATTTT. Translation gives CSARVGGDTQYF.

The table lists this clonotype with many counts. The chain couples TRBV27 to TRBJ2-7; no firm D call. The CDR3 is 13 residues long. With 6 bases removed from V and 2 bases from J, the gap between germline ends came to 11 bases. CDR1 is MNHEY, CDR2 SMNVEV, per germline (reference sequence). The CDR3 reads CASSLSRTYEQYF. CDR3 nucleotide sequence: TGTGCCAGCAGCCTCTCTAGGACCTACGAGCAGTACTTC.

This clonotype was counted between two and nine times. The chain carries TRBV4-1 and TRBJ2-7, with D tentatively TRBD2 (6 bases). The CDR3 spans 15 residues. Germline V gene lookup returns CDR1 MGHRA and CDR2 YSYEKL. V was shortened by 0 bases and J by 1 base, with 10 bases between the two germline ends. CDR3 bases: TGCGCCAGCAGCCAAGATCTCGCGGGGTCCTACGAGCAGTACTTC. It codes for CASSQDLAGSYEQYF.

The chain joins TRBV12-3 or TRBV12-4 to TRBJ2-1; possible D gene TRBD2, 6 bases. This CDR3 has 13 amino acids. V was pared by 3 bases and J by 7 bases, with 10 bases between. Here the CDR3 DNA reads TGTGCCAGCAGTTTTGGGACTCGAAATGAGCAGTTCTTC. The encoded protein is CASSFGTRNEQFF.

In nucleotides, the CDR3 is TGTGCCAGCGCGGACAGGGGTACAGATACGCAGTATTTT. Translation gives CASADRGTDTQYF. This chain connects TRBV2 to TRBJ2-3; 9 nucleotides match TRBD1. The CDR3 is made up of 13 amino acids. V lost 8 bases, J lost 3 bases, and 3 bases stayed unmatched. Germline CDR1 is SNHLY and CDR2 is FYNNEI.

Only a few counts were recorded for this clonotype. The gene calls are TRBV9 and TRBJ2-3, with 7 nucleotides matching TRBD2. J gave up 5 bases and V 3 bases, and 6 bases lay outside the gene matches. The CDR3 sequence is 14 residues long. Germline V gene sequence: CDR1 SGDLS, CDR2 YYNGEE. The CDR3 coding sequence is TGTGCCAGCAGCGACCGCCCGGGGGGAGATACGCAGTATTTT. This encodes CASSDRPGGDTQYF. The full variable domain, with the rest looked up from reference TRBV9 and TRBJ2-3, is DSGVTQTPKHLITATGQRVTLRCSPRSGDLSVYWYQQSLDQGLQFLIQYYNGEERAKGNILERFSAQQFPDLHSELNLSSLELGDSALYFCASSDRPGGDTQYFGPGTRLTVL.

This clonotype has more than one count but fewer than ten. The rearrangement uses TRBV6-4 and TRBJ2-3, with unresolved D. Trimming took off 3 bases at V and 1 base at J, with 5 bases between the two ends. CDR1 and CDR2 (germline): MRHNA, SNTAGT. This CDR3 is 13 amino acids long. The CDR3 sequence is CASSDPGTDTQYF. CDR3 coding DNA: TGTGCCAGCAGTGATCCGGGCACAGATACGCAGTATTTT.

This clonotype was picked up a small number of times. The rearrangement links TRBV7-3 to TRBJ2-2, with 8 bases aligning to TRBD2. The CDR3 is 15 residues long. The V gene's germline CDR1 is SGHTA and CDR2 FQGTGA. V shed 2 bases, J shed 7 bases, and the junction held 6 bases outside the gene matches. The CDR3 is CASSLRAGAGGELFF. CDR3 nucleotide sequence: TGTGCCAGCAGCTTACGAGCGGGAGCGGGCGGGGAGCTGTTTTTT.

The chain is built from TRBV20-1 and TRBJ2-3; 7 positions match TRBD2. Germline assignment: CDR1 DFQATT and CDR2 SNEGSKA (reference sequence). The CDR3 covers 15 residues. With 0 bases clipped from V and 7 bases from J, the junction kept 10 bases outside the gene matches. In DNA, the CDR3 is TGCAGTGCTAGAGATCGGGCTAGCGGACGATATACGCAGTATTTT. Translated, it gives CSARDRASGRYTQYF.

V and J are TRBV6-5 and TRBJ2-2, with a weak D call TRBD1 (6 bases). The CDR3 covers 17 residues. Trimming pared 0 bases from V and 3 bases from J, leaving 14 bases between. Germline V lookup: CDR1 MNHEY, CDR2 SVGAGI. CDR3 residues: CASSYSPGPGDTGELFF. The DNA of the CDR3 is TGTGCCAGCAGTTACTCCCCGGGGCCAGGGGACACCGGGGAGCTGTTTTTT.

This clonotype has a handful of counts. For the CDR3, the DNA is TGTGCCAGCAGCGGAACGGGGGTGGATACGCAGTATTTT. Protein sequence: CASSGTGVDTQYF. The chain is built from TRBV7-9 and TRBJ2-3, with D maybe TRBD2 (6 bases). Germline values: CDR1 SEHNR, CDR2 FQNEAQ (reference sequence). V was pared by 5 bases and J by 6 bases, with 12 bases between. The CDR3 runs to 13 residues. Full variable domain (rest looked up from reference TRBV7-9 and TRBJ2-3): DTGVSQNPRHKITKRGQNVTFRCDPISEHNRLYWYRQTLGQGPEFLTYFQNEAQLEKSRLLSDRFSAERPKGSFSTLEIQRTEQGDSAMYLCASSGTGVDTQYFGPGTRLTVL.

This clonotype was seen a handful of times. This rearrangement joins TRBV27 to TRBJ2-2, with 8 bases matching TRBD2. CDR3 size: 17 residues. The germline CDR1 and CDR2 sequences are MNHEY and SMNVEV (reference sequence). Trimming took 4 bases from V and 0 from J; bases not matched to a gene: 7. The DNA for the CDR3 is TGTGCCAGCAGTTCGCTCCAGGGACTAGCGAACACCGGGGAGCTGTTTTTT. This gives the protein CASSSLQGLANTGELFF.

This clonotype has just a few counts. The J gene is TRBJ2-1, the V gene TRBV28; 10 bases map to TRBD1. The CDR3 length is 18 residues. The ends lost 3 bases at V and 9 bases at J; junction bases unmatched: 17. Germline lookup yields CDR1 MDHEN and CDR2 SYDVKM. The CDR3 DNA reads as TGTGCCAGCAGTTTCCAGTTTGTAGAGACAGGGGGCTACGTTGAGCAGTTCTTC. Encoded protein: CASSFQFVETGGYVEQFF.